This entry lists 16 T cell receptor beta chains sequenced from one sample in a study of stem cell transplantation in POMP-related autoinflammatory disease. This table comes from immunoSEQ multiplex PCR, and its TCRdb copy is limited to in-frame clones, with some not included. The sample records approximately 30,000 clones, 88% being singletons. The sample here was CD4+ T cells from PBMCs, taken before stem cell transplantation. The receptor source for this set is a human donor with POMP-related autoinflammation and immune dysregulation (PRAID).

The V gene is TRBV5-5, the J gene TRBJ1-2; TRBD1 matches 10 bases. Germline V gives CDR1 SGHKS, CDR2 YYEKEE (reference sequence). V dropped 1 base and J dropped 2; count of bases not matched to a gene: 8. The CDR3 spans 17 residues. The CDR3 reads CASSLIPGQGGNYGYTF. The CDR3 DNA reads TGTGCCAGCAGCTTGATACCCGGACAGGGGGGAAACTATGGCTACACCTTC.

This clone was counted once. V usage is TRBV5-1 and J usage is TRBJ2-3; D remains ambiguous. V was pared by 1 base and J by 1 base, with 7 bases between. Germline-derived CDR1 and CDR2 are SGHRS and YFSETQ. There are 14 residues in the CDR3. CDR3 DNA: TGCGCCAGCAGCTTGAGCGCGGGCACAGATACGCAGTATTTT. Residues: CASSLSAGTDTQYF.

This clone occurred once. This chain links TRBV14 with TRBJ2-5, with TRBD2 as a possible D gene (5 bases). From germline, CDR1 is SGHDN and CDR2 FVKESK. There are 14 residues in the CDR3. Trimming shortened V by 1 base and J by 10 bases, and 16 bases separated the two germline ends. The CDR3 is CASSQVHYPRGQYF. The CDR3 region has the DNA TGTGCCAGCAGCCAAGTTCACTACCCTCGGGGCCAGTACTTC.

The chain combines TRBV19 with TRBJ1-5; D gene unclear. Germline V gives CDR1 LNHDA, CDR2 SQIVND (reference sequence). Trimming shortened V by 6 bases and J by 3 bases, and 9 bases separated the two germline ends. The CDR3 covers 13 residues. The CDR3 protein is CASSKVHNQPQHF. CDR3 DNA sequence: TGTGCCAGTAGCAAGGTACACAATCAGCCCCAGCATTTT.

V usage is TRBV29-1 and J usage is TRBJ2-3; D may match TRBD1 or TRBD2 (5 bases each). The CDR3 contains 14 residues. Trimming took 8 bases from V and 2 from J, leaving 17 bases between them. CDR1 SQVTM and CDR2 ANQGSEA come from the germline V gene. Here the CDR3 DNA reads TGCAGCACAGAGGGACCGTCGCCCACAGATACGCAGTATTTT. Its translation is CSTEGPSPTDTQYF.

The chain carries TRBV5-6 and TRBJ1-2; the D gene is possibly TRBD1 (5 bases). Trimming left V 1 base short and J 2 bases short, with 9 bases between. The CDR3 has 14 residues. CDR1 and CDR2 from the germline V gene are SGHDT and YYEEEE. CDR3 DNA sequence: TGTGCCAGCAGCTTGCCTCAGGGAAACTATGGCTACACCTTC. This gives the protein CASSLPQGNYGYTF.

This chain links TRBV28 with TRBJ1-1; D is unclear. The CDR3 is 13 amino acids. The V gene's germline CDR1 is MDHEN and CDR2 SYDVKM. Deletions cut 2 bases from V and 6 bases from J, with 10 bases between. CDR3 amino acids: CASSLGREAEAFF. As DNA, the CDR3 is TGTGCCAGCAGTTTAGGTAGGGAAGCTGAAGCTTTCTTT.

CDR3 amino acids: CASSLSAATDTQYF. CDR3 in DNA: TGTGCCAGCAGCTTGTCGGCGGCCACAGATACGCAGTATTTT. The chain recombines TRBV5-4 with TRBJ2-3; no firm D call. V shed 1 base and J shed 2 bases, with 8 bases lying between them. This CDR3 is built from 14 residues. Germline loops: CDR1 SGHNT, CDR2 YYREEE (reference sequence).

The chain couples TRBV2 to TRBJ2-3, with D perhaps being TRBD1 or TRBD2 (5 bases each). The CDR3 totals 15 residues. Trimming removed 5 bases at V and 5 bases at J, with 17 bases between. Germline V gene data show CDR1 as SNHLY and CDR2 as FYNNEI. This CDR3 is CASSNGASQKDTQYF. DNA of the CDR3: TGTGCCAGCAGTAACGGGGCCAGTCAAAAAGATACGCAGTATTTT. The whole variable domain, filled in from reference TRBV2 and TRBJ2-3, reads EPEVTQTPSHQVTQMGQEVILRCVPISNHLYFYWYRQILGQKVEFLVSFYNNEISEKSEIFDDQFSVERPDGSNFTLKIRSTKLEDSAMYFCASSNGASQKDTQYFGPGTRLTVL.

This chain links TRBV18 with TRBJ2-7, with D hard to call. CDR1 is KGHSH, CDR2 LQKENI, per germline. The V end was cut by 1 base, the J end by 7 bases, with 5 bases between. This CDR3 spans 11 amino acids. The CDR3 DNA follows: TGTGCCAGCTCACCACTCCGGGAGCAGTACTTC. This gives the protein CASSPLREQYF.

V is TRBV5-1 and J is TRBJ2-7, with 7 bases lining up with TRBD1. The CDR3 has 14 amino acids. Germline assignment: CDR1 SGHRS and CDR2 YFSETQ. The J segment lost 4 bases and the V segment lost 0 bases, leaving 4 bases of the junction unmatched. The CDR3 protein is CASSLAGQNYEQYF. CDR3 bases: TGCGCCAGCAGCTTGGCGGGACAGAATTACGAGCAGTACTTC.

The chain uses TRBV29-1 and TRBJ2-5; no definite D call. Germline CDR1 SQVTM, CDR2 ANQGSEA. The CDR3 extends over 11 amino acids. V dropped 5 bases and J dropped 3 bases, with 7 bases sitting between them. CDR3 in DNA: TGCAGCGTTTCTCCCAAAGAGACCCAGTACTTC. Protein: CSVSPKETQYF. Full variable domain (remainder filled in from reference TRBV29-1 and TRBJ2-5): SAVISQKPSRDICQRGTSLTIQCQVDSQVTMMFWYRQQPGQSLTLIATANQGSEATYESGFVIDKFPISRPNLTFSTLTVSNMSPEDSSIYLCSVSPKETQYFGPGTRLLVL.

This clone occurred once. For the CDR3, the DNA is TGTGCCAGCATGGGGGTCGGGGGGAGCTGGGCCGGGGAGCTGTTTTTT. Translated, it gives CASMGVGGSWAGELFF. V and J are TRBV4-2 and TRBJ2-2; 7 bases map to TRBD2. V gave up 7 bases and J gave up 6 bases; unmatched junction bases: 14. CDR1 and CDR2 (germline): LGHNA, YNFKEQ. The CDR3 contains 16 residues.

The gene calls are TRBV11-2 and TRBJ2-1; 9 bases are a match to TRBD1. V lost 5 bases to trimming and J lost 7 bases; unmatched junction nucleotides: 6. The CDR3 runs to 14 residues. The germline V gene has CDR1 SGHAT and CDR2 FQNNGV. In DNA form, the CDR3 reads TGTGCCAGCAGCCCCCGGGACAGGGTAAATGAGCAGTTCTTC. This sequence encodes CASSPRDRVNEQFF.

V is TRBV10-1 and J is TRBJ2-7; D is unclear. Germline V lookup: CDR1 WNHNN, CDR2 SYGVQD (reference sequence). This CDR3 contains 12 residues. The V and J ends lost 4 bases and 3 bases respectively, with 7 bases between them. Here the CDR3 DNA reads TGCGCCAGCAGTGTTAAGGGCTACGAGCAGTACTTC. This gives the protein CASSVKGYEQYF.

The J gene is TRBJ2-7, the V gene TRBV5-1, with a weak D call TRBD2 (5 bases). Per germline, CDR1 SGHRS and CDR2 YFSETQ. Trimming pared 1 base from V and 7 bases from J, leaving 15 bases between. The CDR3 sequence is 14 residues long. The CDR3 nucleotides read TGCGCCAGCAGCTTGTTGGGCACCGAGGGTGAGCAGTACTTC. The encoded protein is CASSLLGTEGEQYF.